The present T cell receptor beta chain was sequenced within a study of T cell responses to AZD1222 COVID-19 vaccine. Sequencing used immunoSEQ multiplex PCR; TCRdb keeps in-frame clones, though not all of them. Here the sample spans 75,000 to 85,000 clones, about nine tenths being singletons. CDR1 and CDR2 (germline): SNHLY, FYNNEI. Trimming stripped 5 bases from V and 8 bases from J, with 31 bases between. CDR3 size: 19 residues. Study-level findings and limits: Close to half of all spike-specific TCRs reportedly target regions of the variants that are unmutated. Spike-specific TCRs gained breadth and depth after people received two AZD1222 doses. Donors were largely white British and mainly female; clonal diversity was possibly underestimated.

With respect to this clone: Its specificity is unknown.

The source was peripheral blood, collected on day 0 of AZD1222 vaccination. The J gene is TRBJ2-1, the V gene TRBV2; TRBD1 or TRBD2 may be the D gene (5 bases each). The clonotype was recovered from an adult in good health. CDR3 sequence reads: CASSFWGGGSRPVMDEQFF. The CDR3 DNA sequence: TGTGCCAGCAGTTTTTGGGGTGGGGGTAGTCGACCCGTTATGGATGAGCAGTTCTTC.